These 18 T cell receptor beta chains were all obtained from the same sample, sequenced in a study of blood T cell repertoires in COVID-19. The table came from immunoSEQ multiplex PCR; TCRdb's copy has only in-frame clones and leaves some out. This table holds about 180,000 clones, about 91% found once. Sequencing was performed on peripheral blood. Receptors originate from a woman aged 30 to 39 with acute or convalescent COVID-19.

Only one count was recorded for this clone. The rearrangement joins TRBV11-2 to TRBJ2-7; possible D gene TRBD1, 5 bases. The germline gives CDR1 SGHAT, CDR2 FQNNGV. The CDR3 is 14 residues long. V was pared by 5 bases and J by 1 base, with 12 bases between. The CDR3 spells CASSRNQGSYEQYF. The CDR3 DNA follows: TGTGCCAGCAGCCGTAATCAGGGTTCCTACGAGCAGTACTTC.

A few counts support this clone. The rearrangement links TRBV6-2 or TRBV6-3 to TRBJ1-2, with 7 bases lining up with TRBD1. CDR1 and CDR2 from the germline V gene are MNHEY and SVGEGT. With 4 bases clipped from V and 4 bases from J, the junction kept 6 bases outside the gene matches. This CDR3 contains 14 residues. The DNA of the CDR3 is TGTGCCAGCAGTTCGACAGGGTGGGGCTATGGCTACACCTTC. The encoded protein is CASSSTGWGYGYTF.

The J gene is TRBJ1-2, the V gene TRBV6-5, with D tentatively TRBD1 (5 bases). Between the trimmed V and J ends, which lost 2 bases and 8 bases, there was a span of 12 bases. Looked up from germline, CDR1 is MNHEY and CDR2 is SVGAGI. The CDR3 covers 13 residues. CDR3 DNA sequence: TGTGCCAGCAGTTACGACGGGGGGAGCGGCTACACCTTC. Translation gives CASSYDGGSGYTF.

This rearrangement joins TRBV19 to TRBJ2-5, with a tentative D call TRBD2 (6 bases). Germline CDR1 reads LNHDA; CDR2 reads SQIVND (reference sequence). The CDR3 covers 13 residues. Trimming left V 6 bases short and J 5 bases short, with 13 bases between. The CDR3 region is CASSGSFEETQYF. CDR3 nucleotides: TGTGCCAGTAGCGGGAGCTTCGAGGAGACCCAGTACTTC.

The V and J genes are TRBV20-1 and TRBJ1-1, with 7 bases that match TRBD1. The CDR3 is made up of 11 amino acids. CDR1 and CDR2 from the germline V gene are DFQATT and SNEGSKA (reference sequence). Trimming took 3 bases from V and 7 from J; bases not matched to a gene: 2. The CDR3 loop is CSARRGLEAFF. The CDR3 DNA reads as TGCAGTGCTAGGAGGGGGCTTGAAGCTTTCTTT.

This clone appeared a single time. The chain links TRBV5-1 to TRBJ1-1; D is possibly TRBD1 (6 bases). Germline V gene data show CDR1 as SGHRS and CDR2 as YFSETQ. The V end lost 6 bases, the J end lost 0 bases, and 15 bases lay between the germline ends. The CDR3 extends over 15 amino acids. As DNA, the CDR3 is TGCGCCAGCACCCTTGACAGGTTCATGAACACTGAAGCTTTCTTT. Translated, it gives CASTLDRFMNTEAFF.

CDR3: CSAPLSYEQYF. DNA for the CDR3: TGCAGTGCCCCTTTGAGCTACGAGCAGTACTTC. The chain is built from TRBV20-1 and TRBJ2-7; D gene uncertain. The V gene's germline CDR1 is DFQATT and CDR2 SNEGSKA (reference sequence). The CDR3 totals 11 residues. The V end lost 6 bases, the J end lost 3 bases, and 9 bases lay between the germline ends.

The CDR3 sequence is CASSFQEYEQYF. The CDR3 coding sequence is TGTGCCAGCTCTTTTCAGGAATACGAGCAGTACTTC. This chain links TRBV28 with TRBJ2-7; D unresolved. The CDR3 totals 12 residues. Germline loops: CDR1 MDHEN, CDR2 SYDVKM. V was shortened by 8 bases and J by 4 bases, with 12 bases between the two germline ends.

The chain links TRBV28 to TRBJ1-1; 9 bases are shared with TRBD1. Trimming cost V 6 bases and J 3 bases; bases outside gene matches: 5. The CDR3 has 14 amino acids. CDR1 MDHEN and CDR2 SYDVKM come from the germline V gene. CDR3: CASRSGQGDTEAFF. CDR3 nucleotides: TGTGCCAGCAGGTCGGGACAGGGCGACACTGAAGCTTTCTTT.

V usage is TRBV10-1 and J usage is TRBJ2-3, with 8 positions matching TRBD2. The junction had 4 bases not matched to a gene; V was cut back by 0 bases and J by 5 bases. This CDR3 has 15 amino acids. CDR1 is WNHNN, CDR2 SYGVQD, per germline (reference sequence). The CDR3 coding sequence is TGCGCCAGCAGTGAGTCTGGGACTAGGGTAGATACGCAGTATTTT. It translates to CASSESGTRVDTQYF.

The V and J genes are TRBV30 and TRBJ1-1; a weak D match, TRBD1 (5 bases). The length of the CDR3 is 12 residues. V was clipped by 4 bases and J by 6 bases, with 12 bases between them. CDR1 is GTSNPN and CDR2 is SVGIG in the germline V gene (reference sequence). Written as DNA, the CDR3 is TGTGCCTGGAAGGAGGGGCTTGCTGAAGCTTTCTTT. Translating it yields CAWKEGLAEAFF.

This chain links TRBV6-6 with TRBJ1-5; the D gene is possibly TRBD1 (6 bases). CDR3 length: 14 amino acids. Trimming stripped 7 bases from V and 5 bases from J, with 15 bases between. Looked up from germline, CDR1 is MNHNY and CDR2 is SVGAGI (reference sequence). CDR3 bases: TGTGCCAGCATGTCGACAGGTTATCATCAGCCCCAGCATTTT. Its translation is CASMSTGYHQPQHF.

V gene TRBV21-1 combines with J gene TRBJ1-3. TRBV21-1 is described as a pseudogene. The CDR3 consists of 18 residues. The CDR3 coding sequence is TGTGCCAGCAGCAAAGATACTAACGGCCGGCGACCGAGAAACACCATATATTTT. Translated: CASSKDTNGRRPRNTIYF.

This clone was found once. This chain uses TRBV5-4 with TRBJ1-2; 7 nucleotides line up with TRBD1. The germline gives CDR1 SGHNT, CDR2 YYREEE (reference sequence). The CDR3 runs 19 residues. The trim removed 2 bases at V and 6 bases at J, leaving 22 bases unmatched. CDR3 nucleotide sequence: TGTGCCAGCAGCTTTTTGGGGACCAGGGGGACGCGGGTCGGTGATGGCTACACCTTC. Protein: CASSFLGTRGTRVGDGYTF.

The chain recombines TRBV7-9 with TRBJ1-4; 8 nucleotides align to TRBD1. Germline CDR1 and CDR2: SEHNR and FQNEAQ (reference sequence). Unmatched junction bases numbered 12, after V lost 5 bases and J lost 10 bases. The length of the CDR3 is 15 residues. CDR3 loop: CASSLVDRGYGKLFF. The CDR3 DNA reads TGTGCCAGCAGCCTGGTCGACAGGGGATATGGAAAACTGTTTTTT.

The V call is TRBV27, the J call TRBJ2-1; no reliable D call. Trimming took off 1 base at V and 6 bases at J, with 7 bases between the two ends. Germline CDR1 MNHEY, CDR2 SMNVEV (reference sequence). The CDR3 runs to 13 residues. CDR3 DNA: TGTGCCAGCAGTTTATGGGCAGCCAATGAGCAGTTCTTC. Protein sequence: CASSLWAANEQFF.

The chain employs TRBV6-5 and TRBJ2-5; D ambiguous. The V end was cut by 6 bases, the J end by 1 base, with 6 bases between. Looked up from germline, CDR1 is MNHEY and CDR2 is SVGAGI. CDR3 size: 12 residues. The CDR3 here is CASSNSQETQYF. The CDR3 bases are TGTGCCAGCAGCAACAGCCAAGAGACCCAGTACTTC.

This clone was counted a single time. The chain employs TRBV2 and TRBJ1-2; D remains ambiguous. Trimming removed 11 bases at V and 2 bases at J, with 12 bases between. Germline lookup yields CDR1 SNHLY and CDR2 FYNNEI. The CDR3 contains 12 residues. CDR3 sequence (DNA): TGTGCCTCTGGGTACGGGAACTATGGCTACACCTTC. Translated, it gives CASGYGNYGYTF.